These 19 T cell receptor beta chains were sequenced from one sample in a study of response to subunit inactivated influenza vaccine. One entry per CDR3 protein, called by TCRdb with MiXCR from the RT-PCR reads. The data hold about 700,000 distinct CDR3 sequences, with roughly 15% observed a single time. This sample comprised PBMCs from blood, obtained approximately 15 days before vaccination. These receptors were obtained from a man in his fifties who received an inactivated influenza vaccine.

The chain is built from TRBV5-1 and TRBJ2-2; no definite D call. V lost 0 bases and J lost 0, with 9 bases in between. This CDR3 has 16 amino acids. CDR1 and CDR2 (germline): SGHRS, YFSETQ. CDR3 amino acids: CASSLGNRANTGELFF. The DNA of the CDR3 is TGCGCCAGCAGCTTGGGGAACAGAGCGAACACCGGGGAGCTGTTTTTT.

The J gene is TRBJ2-5, the V gene TRBV21-1; the table's D call of TRBD1 was not tested on the DNA. TRBV21-1 is an annotated pseudogene. This CDR3 has 16 amino acids. The CDR3 is CASSLPGRTTKETQYF. For the CDR3, the DNA is TGTGCCAGCAGCCTCCCAGGACGGACAACTAAAGAGACCCAGTACTTC.

V usage is TRBV29-1 and J usage is TRBJ1-2, with 7 bases aligning to TRBD1. Germline lookup yields CDR1 SQVTM and CDR2 ANQGSEA. V lost 4 bases, J lost 2 bases, and 7 bases stayed unmatched. The CDR3 sequence is 14 residues long. The CDR3 bases are TGCAGCGTTGGGGGATTACAGGGGAACTATGGCTACACCTTC. This gives the protein CSVGGLQGNYGYTF. Filled out from reference TRBV29-1 and TRBJ1-2, the complete variable domain reads SAVISQKPSRDICQRGTSLTIQCQVDSQVTMMFWYRQQPGQSLTLIATANQGSEATYESGFVIDKFPISRPNLTFSTLTVSNMSPEDSSIYLCSVGGLQGNYGYTFGSGTRLTVV.

This clonotype was observed a few times. This sequence joins TRBV5-1 and TRBJ2-5; D ambiguous. The CDR3 loop spans 13 amino acids. V was shortened by 2 bases and J by 4 bases, with 9 bases between the two germline ends. The V gene's germline CDR1 is SGHRS and CDR2 YFSETQ. CDR3 in amino acids: CASSLSLLETQYF. For the CDR3, the DNA is TGCGCCAGCAGCTTAAGCTTACTAGAGACCCAGTACTTC.

V gene TRBV25-1 combines with J gene TRBJ2-1; 7 bases fit TRBD2. Germline CDR1 is MGHDK and CDR2 is SYGVNS. The CDR3 covers 16 residues. Unmatched junction bases numbered 9, after V lost 6 bases and J lost 1 base. DNA for the CDR3: TGTGCCAGCAGAGGCTCGGCGGGGGAATCCTACAATGAGCAGTTCTTC. Translated, it gives CASRGSAGESYNEQFF.

V usage is TRBV30 and J usage is TRBJ1-6, with 7 bases that match TRBD1. Germline V CDR1 and CDR2: GTSNPN, SVGIG (reference sequence). After removal of 3 bases from V and 0 bases from J, the junction contained 11 bases not matched to a gene. This CDR3 region has 18 residues. The CDR3 reads CAWRRPGGFSSYNSPLHF. The CDR3, as DNA: TGTGCCTGGAGGAGACCAGGGGGTTTTAGCTCCTATAATTCACCCCTCCACTTT.

V is TRBV20-1 and J is TRBJ2-3; D might be TRBD1 (5 bases). The germline V gene has CDR1 DFQATT and CDR2 SNEGSKA (reference sequence). The V end lost 6 bases, the J end lost 3 bases, and 22 bases lay between the germline ends. The CDR3 is 16 residues long. The CDR3 spells CSATPARQGLTDTQYF. For the CDR3, the DNA is TGCAGTGCCACCCCGGCCCGGCAGGGATTAACAGATACGCAGTATTTT.

This clonotype was detected only a few times. This chain joins TRBV7-2 and TRBJ2-5, with TRBD2 matching over 9 bases. After removal of 1 base from V and 4 bases from J, the junction contained 7 bases not matched to a gene. Germline V gene sequence: CDR1 SGHTA, CDR2 FQGNSA. The length of the CDR3 is 16 residues. For the CDR3, the DNA is TGTGCCAGCAGCTTAGGGCTCCTAGCGGGGCTAGAGACCCAGTACTTC. This sequence encodes CASSLGLLAGLETQYF.

This clonotype was detected only a few times. This chain uses TRBV20-1 with TRBJ2-7; 9 bases match TRBD1. The CDR3 runs 13 residues. Germline assignment: CDR1 DFQATT and CDR2 SNEGSKA (reference sequence). V lost 4 bases to trimming and J lost 3 bases; unmatched junction nucleotides: 4. CDR3 protein: CSAKETGGYEQYF. CDR3 DNA sequence: TGCAGTGCTAAAGAGACAGGGGGCTACGAGCAGTACTTC.

This clonotype was observed a handful of times. This sequence joins TRBV7-2 and TRBJ2-7; D tentatively fits TRBD1 or TRBD2 (5 bases each). Germline loops: CDR1 SGHTA, CDR2 FQGNSA. V was shortened by 4 bases and J by 3 bases, with 16 bases between the two germline ends. This CDR3 has 15 residues. The CDR3 nucleotides read TGTGCCAGCAGCTGGAAAATGGGGGACGGCTACGAGCAGTACTTC. Its protein product is CASSWKMGDGYEQYF. The variable domain in full, completed from reference TRBV7-2 and TRBJ2-7, reads GAGVSQSPSNKVTEKGKDVELRCDPISGHTALYWYRQSLGQGLEFLIYFQGNSAPDKSGLPSDRFSAERTGGSVSTLTIQRTQQEDSAVYLCASSWKMGDGYEQYFGPGTRLTVT.

The genes are TRBV5-1 and TRBJ2-3; D might be TRBD2 (6 bases). CDR3 length: 17 amino acids. The V and J ends lost 4 bases and 0 bases respectively, with 18 bases between them. The germline CDR1 and CDR2 sequences are SGHRS and YFSETQ. Here the CDR3 reads CASSPLFVGTSTDTQYF. The CDR3 DNA reads as TGCGCCAGCAGCCCTTTGTTCGTGGGGACTAGCACAGATACGCAGTATTTT.

This clonotype was seen just once. The chain couples TRBV16 to TRBJ2-1; 9 bases are a match to TRBD1. The germline V gene has CDR1 KGHSY and CDR2 FQNENV. V lost 2 bases to trimming and J lost 2 bases; unmatched junction nucleotides: 4. There are 16 residues in the CDR3. The CDR3 region is CASSQEGQGAYNEQFF. DNA of the CDR3: TGTGCCAGCAGCCAAGAGGGACAGGGAGCCTACAATGAGCAGTTCTTC.

The chain employs TRBV29-1 and TRBJ2-2; D is uncertain. The length of the CDR3 is 13 residues. V was trimmed by 5 bases and J by 6 bases, leaving 13 bases between them. Germline assignment: CDR1 SQVTM and CDR2 ANQGSEA. The CDR3 coding sequence is TGCAGCGTTACCTGGAAACCGGCCGGGGAGCTGTTTTTT. Amino acid sequence: CSVTWKPAGELFF.

This clonotype was observed a handful of times. The V gene is TRBV2, the J gene TRBJ2-7; 7 bases agree with TRBD1. CDR3 length: 13 amino acids. V shed 11 bases, J shed 6 bases, and the junction held 13 bases outside the gene matches. Germline V lookup: CDR1 SNHLY, CDR2 FYNNEI. The CDR3 protein is CAGRSAGGSEQYF. The CDR3 DNA is TGTGCCGGACGAAGTGCAGGGGGTTCCGAGCAGTACTTC.

This clonotype occurred a few times. The chain recombines TRBV11-1 with TRBJ2-1, with a tentative D call TRBD2 (6 bases). There are 15 residues in the CDR3. Germline assignment: CDR1 SGHAT and CDR2 FQDESV (reference sequence). Deletions cut 3 bases from V and 0 bases from J, with 9 bases between. CDR3 nucleotide sequence: TGTGCCAGCAGCTTTGCGGGAATCTCCTACAATGAGCAGTTCTTC. Translated: CASSFAGISYNEQFF.

The chain combines TRBV6-1 with TRBJ2-7; 11 bases are shared with TRBD2. In germline, CDR1 is MNHNS, CDR2 SASEGT. The V gene end was trimmed by 6 bases and the J gene end by 6 bases; junction bases not matched to a gene: 10. The CDR3 covers 15 residues. This CDR3 reads CASRASGGTPTEQYF. Written as DNA, the CDR3 is TGTGCCAGCAGAGCTAGCGGGGGGACCCCGACCGAGCAGTACTTC.

This chain connects TRBV20-1 to TRBJ2-7; D not certain. The CDR3 sequence is 11 residues long. V dropped 0 bases and J dropped 7 bases, with 7 bases sitting between them. Germline CDR1 is DFQATT and CDR2 is SNEGSKA (reference sequence). The chain's CDR3 is CSARDMGEQYF. CDR3 DNA: TGCAGTGCTAGAGATATGGGAGAGCAGTACTTC.

This chain links TRBV6-1 with TRBJ2-7; 8 bases are a match to TRBD2. The CDR3 runs 15 residues. The germline gives CDR1 MNHNS, CDR2 SASEGT. The junction had 9 bases not matched to a gene; V was cut back by 6 bases and J by 2 bases. Here the CDR3 reads CASRNQAGAPYEQYF. CDR3 nucleotide sequence: TGTGCCAGCAGAAATCAAGCGGGAGCCCCCTACGAGCAGTACTTC.

The rearrangement joins TRBV7-3 to TRBJ1-4; D gene uncertain. There are 16 residues in the CDR3. The germline V and J ends were trimmed by 4 bases and 7 bases, with 19 bases remaining between them. Germline CDR1 reads SGHTA; CDR2 reads FQGTGA. The CDR3 protein is CASSSLECNPREKLFF. The CDR3 DNA follows: TGTGCCAGCAGCTCCCTGGAGTGTAACCCACGTGAAAAACTGTTTTTT.